The entry below describes one T cell receptor (beta chain). Its antigen is as yet unknown. TCRdb called the 5' RACE reads again in MiXCR, with one record for every CDR3 protein. This sample has under 1 million distinct CDR3 sequences, with over 9% found just once. The CDR3 length is 16 residues. With 6 bases clipped from V and 9 bases from J, the junction kept 19 bases outside the gene matches. CDR1 SQVTM and CDR2 ANQGSEA come from the germline V gene. The sample comes from a study of identical twins. Study-level findings and limits: The more abundant beta clonotypes in cord blood had fewer insertions, and memory repertoires did not show this. Weaker excess twin sharing was seen among beta out-of-frame sequences.

The sample was also linked to a second study, of yellow fever vaccine responses in identical twins.

The clonotype originates from a woman under 30 in good health. This rearrangement joins TRBV29-1 to TRBJ2-1, with 8 bases fitting TRBD2. Sample: PBMCs. CDR3 DNA sequence: TGCAGCGTCGAGATTGGCGGGGGGTTAACGGCGGGTGAGCAGTTCTTC. Translated, it gives CSVEIGGGLTAGEQFF.